Below, 21 T cell receptor beta chains from the same sample are listed, as sequenced in a study of T cells in Graves' hyperthyroidism and ophthalmopathy. RNA transcripts served as the template for amplifying TCR beta CDR3 regions. HTBI primers were employed in a first-round RT-PCR of the TCR CDR3. TCRdb re-analysed the multiplex PCR reads in MiXCR, keeping a single row per CDR3 protein. The sample has 500,000 to 800,000 distinct CDR3 sequences, over 40% seen once. Material: peripheral blood or thyroid tissue (not recorded which). The receptors here all came from an adult man with Graves' disease, either hyperthyroidism or ophthalmopathy (not recorded which).

With regard to this clonotype: A much larger clone differs from this one at a single base, so this may be a read error. The chain joins TRBV29-1 to TRBJ2-7, with 7 bases matching TRBD1. The CDR3 covers 13 residues. The germline CDR1 and CDR2 sequences are SQVTM and ANQGSEA. The CDR3 nucleotides read TGCAGCGTTGAATTGGACAGGTCCTACGAGCAGCACTTC. Amino acid sequence: CSVELDRSYEQHF.

Ten or more counts support this clonotype. The chain links TRBV7-9 to TRBJ1-5; no firm D call. The CDR3 is made up of 15 amino acids. Germline V gene sequence: CDR1 SEHNR, CDR2 FQNEAQ (reference sequence). The V end was cut by 1 base, the J end by 3 bases, with 10 bases between. CDR3 sequence: CASSLGAAYNQPQHF. The DNA for the CDR3 is TGTGCCAGCAGCTTAGGGGCCGCGTACAATCAGCCCCAGCATTTT.

This clonotype came up a few times. The chain recombines TRBV12-3 or TRBV12-4 with TRBJ2-2, with TRBD2 matching 7 bases. V dropped 6 bases and J dropped 7; count of bases not matched to a gene: 5. The CDR3 totals 13 residues. The CDR3 here is CASRGLEIGELFF. CDR3 bases: TGTGCCAGCAGAGGACTAGAAATCGGGGAGCTGTTTTTT.

Note on this clonotype: One junction end disagrees with the germline gene, perhaps due to a read error. V is TRBV12-3 or TRBV12-4 and J is TRBJ1-1; possibly TRBD1 for D (6 bases). CDR3 length: 13 amino acids. Written as DNA, the CDR3 is TGTGCCATCAGTGTAGGGGGGAGGACTGAAGCTTTCTTT. Protein sequence: CAISVGGRTEAFF.

The V gene is TRBV7-9, the J gene TRBJ1-1; possible D gene TRBD1, 6 bases. Germline V gene lookup returns CDR1 SEHNR and CDR2 FQNEAQ (reference sequence). The CDR3 loop spans 15 amino acids. V gave up 5 bases and J gave up 1 base, with 14 bases separating them. The CDR3 DNA reads TGTGCCAGCAGCGGCGGACAGCTTCCGAACACTGAAGCTTTCTTT. This translates into CASSGGQLPNTEAFF.

This clonotype was seen a few times. A much larger clone differs from this one at a single base, so this may be a read error. The genes are TRBV10-3 and TRBJ2-7; D might be TRBD2 (5 bases). Germline assignment: CDR1 ENHRY and CDR2 SYGVKD. V lost 4 bases and J lost 7, with 11 bases in between. This CDR3 is 12 amino acids long. As DNA, the CDR3 is TGTGCCATCAGTGTGGGAGCAAGGGAGCAGTACTTC. Its translation is CAISVGAREQYF.

Turning to this clonotype: Just one base apart from a much larger clone, this may be a read error. CDR3 region: CASSGPTVNTEAFF. DNA of the CDR3: TGTGCCAGCAGCGGTCCGACAGTGAACACTGAAGCTTTCTTT. This rearrangement joins TRBV7-9 to TRBJ1-1; tentative D call: TRBD1 (5 bases). Trimming removed 5 bases at V and 0 bases at J, with 10 bases between. This CDR3 region has 14 residues. Germline V CDR1 and CDR2: SEHNR, FQNEAQ (reference sequence).

This clonotype is a singleton in its sample. The chain links TRBV29-1 to TRBJ2-2; TRBD1 might be the D (6 bases). The CDR3 consists of 14 residues. The germline V gene encodes CDR1 SQVTM and CDR2 ANQGSEA. Trimming pared 4 bases from V and 7 bases from J, leaving 16 bases between. The CDR3 nucleotides read TGCAGCGTTGCAGGGACATCCCCTATCGGGGAGCTGTTTTTT. Its protein is CSVAGTSPIGELFF.

CDR3 residues: CASSEGSGGYTF. In nucleotides, the CDR3 is TGTGCCAGTAGTGAGGGGAGTGGTGGCTACACCTTC. This rearrangement joins TRBV19 to TRBJ1-2, with D possibly being TRBD1 (5 bases). Germline CDR1 LNHDA, CDR2 SQIVND (reference sequence). Trimming cost V 5 bases and J 7 bases, with 11 bases left between them. CDR3 size: 12 residues.

The rearrangement joins TRBV7-9 to TRBJ1-3, with TRBD1 identical over 10 bases. CDR1 is SEHNR and CDR2 is FQNEAQ in the germline V gene (reference sequence). V was clipped by 5 bases and J by 2 bases; unmatched bases: 3. This CDR3 contains 15 residues. CDR3 region: CASSIGTGAGNTIYF. Written as DNA, the CDR3 is TGTGCCAGCAGCATAGGGACAGGGGCTGGAAACACCATATATTTT.

The CDR3 reads CASSHKGEGGEKLFF. The CDR3, as DNA: TGTGCCAGCAGCCATAAAGGGGAAGGGGGTGAAAAACTGTTTTTT. The genes are TRBV2 and TRBJ1-4; TRBD1 might be the D (6 bases). In germline, CDR1 is SNHLY, CDR2 FYNNEI. Between the trimmed V and J ends, which lost 6 bases and 7 bases, there was a span of 18 bases. The CDR3 extends over 15 amino acids.

The chain recombines TRBV5-1 with TRBJ1-1, with D possibly being TRBD1 (5 bases). V lost 4 bases and J 4 bases, leaving 17 bases between the germline ends. The CDR3 has 15 amino acids. CDR1 SGHRS and CDR2 YFSETQ come from the germline V gene. The CDR3 bases are TGCGCCAGCAGCCTGGGATGGGGGGAGCCCACTGAAGCTTTCTTT. It yields the protein CASSLGWGEPTEAFF.

In the case of this clonotype: A single base separates this from a much larger clone, so it may be a read error. The V call is TRBV6-1, the J call TRBJ2-2; no clear D. Per germline, CDR1 MNHNS and CDR2 SASEGT. CDR3 length: 13 residues. The V and J ends lost 4 bases and 5 bases respectively, with 8 bases between them. CDR3 sequence (DNA): TGTGCCAGCAGTGGGGGTACGACCGGGGAGCTGTTTTTT. Residues: CASSGGTTGELFF.

This clonotype has ten or more counts. V gene TRBV20-1 combines with J gene TRBJ1-1; D is undetermined. This CDR3 spans 13 amino acids. CDR1 and CDR2 (germline): DFQATT, SNEGSKA (reference sequence). Deletions cut 3 bases from V and 6 bases from J, with 14 bases between. In nucleotides, the CDR3 is TGCAGTGCTAGGACTCCCGGACGGGCTGAAGCTTTCTTT. This codes for CSARTPGRAEAFF.

This clonotype was seen many times. The gene calls are TRBV7-3 and TRBJ1-2; 9 nucleotides agree with TRBD1. V lost 6 bases and J lost 8; bases outside the gene matches: 13. CDR1 is SGHTA, CDR2 FQGTGA, per germline. The CDR3 runs to 15 residues. The CDR3 coding sequence is TGTGCCAGCAGTCCCGGGACAGGGAGTTTGCAAGGCTACACCTTC. This codes for CASSPGTGSLQGYTF.

The CDR3 loop reads CASSSDRGFGYEQYF. CDR3 nucleotide sequence: TGTGCCAGCAGCTCCGACAGGGGCTTCGGTTACGAGCAGTACTTC. This chain joins TRBV12-3 or TRBV12-4 and TRBJ2-7; 8 nucleotides align to TRBD1. V dropped 6 bases and J dropped 4; count of bases not matched to a gene: 11. This CDR3 contains 15 residues.

The chain joins TRBV10-3 to TRBJ2-7, with unresolved D. Trimming shortened V by 4 bases and J by 0 bases, and 7 bases separated the two germline ends. Germline-derived CDR1 and CDR2 are ENHRY and SYGVKD. This CDR3 spans 13 amino acids. The CDR3 is CAISVRNSYEQYF. Written as DNA, the CDR3 is TGTGCCATCAGTGTGCGGAACTCCTACGAGCAGTACTTC.

The chain is built from TRBV2 and TRBJ1-4; 8 bases line up with TRBD1. V was pared by 6 bases and J by 8 bases, with 5 bases of the junction left unmatched. The germline V gene has CDR1 SNHLY and CDR2 FYNNEI. The CDR3 runs 13 residues. CDR3 residues: CASRMTGEEKLFF. CDR3 nucleotides: TGTGCCAGCAGGATGACAGGGGAGGAAAAACTGTTTTTT.

This clonotype was counted only a few times. This CDR3 fails to terminate in the conserved phenylalanine or tryptophan, so it likely reflects a read error. The V call is TRBV7-9, the J call TRBJ1-1; possibly TRBD1 for D (5 bases). The CDR3 is made up of 14 amino acids. Trimming cost V 5 bases and J 1 base, with 11 bases left between them. Germline lookup yields CDR1 SEHNR and CDR2 FQNEAQ (reference sequence). The CDR3, as DNA: TGTGCCAGCAGCCTAGGGGCCGGGAACACTGAAGCTTTCTTG. Amino acids: CASSLGAGNTEAFL.

This clonotype has ten or more counts. The chain recombines TRBV7-8 with TRBJ2-2, with a tentative D call TRBD1 (6 bases). Trimming cost V 4 bases and J 5 bases, with 11 bases left between them. The CDR3 covers 14 residues. CDR1 and CDR2 from the germline V gene are SGHVS and FQNEAQ. The CDR3 sequence is CASSWDQGTGELFF. The CDR3 bases are TGTGCCAGCAGCTGGGACCAGGGGACCGGGGAGCTGTTTTTT.

The chain employs TRBV29-1 and TRBJ1-5; no firm D call. This CDR3 has 12 residues. Looked up from germline, CDR1 is SQVTM and CDR2 is ANQGSEA. Trimming stripped 5 bases from V and 4 bases from J, with 9 bases between. CDR3 residues: CSVTDGNQPQHF. CDR3 in DNA: TGCAGCGTTACGGACGGGAATCAGCCCCAGCATTTT.